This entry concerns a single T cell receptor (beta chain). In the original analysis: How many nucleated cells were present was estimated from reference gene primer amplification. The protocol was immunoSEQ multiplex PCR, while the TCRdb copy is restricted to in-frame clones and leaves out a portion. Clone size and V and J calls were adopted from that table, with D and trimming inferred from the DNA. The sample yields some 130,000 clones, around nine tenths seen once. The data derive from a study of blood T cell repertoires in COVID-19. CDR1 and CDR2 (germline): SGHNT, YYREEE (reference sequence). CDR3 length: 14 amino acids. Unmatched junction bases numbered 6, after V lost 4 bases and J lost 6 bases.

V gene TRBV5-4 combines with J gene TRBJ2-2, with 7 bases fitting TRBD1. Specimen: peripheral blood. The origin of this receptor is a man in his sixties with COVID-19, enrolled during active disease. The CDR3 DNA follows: TGTGCCAGCAGCAGGGGGCCGTCCGCCGGGGAGCTGTTTTTT. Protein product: CASSRGPSAGELFF.